One and the same sample provided the 22 T cell receptor beta chains below, sequenced in a study of cytomegalovirus exposure and HLA in healthy donors. The PCR had 60 Vbeta and 13 Jbeta primers. The method was immunoSEQ multiplex PCR; TCRdb's version includes in-frame clones alone and lacks a portion of them. Counted here are about 170,000 clones, more than 70% occurring once; the ten biggest clones make up about 1.6%. Sequencing was performed on PBMCs. The source is a male donor in good health and CMV-seronegative.

The chain employs TRBV10-2 and TRBJ1-3; TRBD1 matches at 7 bases. The ends lost 8 bases at V and 0 bases at J; junction bases unmatched: 7. CDR1 WSHSY and CDR2 SAAADI come from the germline V gene. CDR3 length: 15 amino acids. The DNA of the CDR3 is TGCGCCAGCCGAGGGACAGTTACCTCTGGAAACACCATATATTTT. Protein sequence: CASRGTVTSGNTIYF.

The chain carries TRBV5-5 and TRBJ1-6, with 7 positions matching TRBD1. The CDR3 loop spans 17 amino acids. Germline CDR1 and CDR2: SGHKS and YYEKEE (reference sequence). V was pared by 4 bases and J by 7 bases, with 14 bases of the junction left unmatched. The CDR3 sequence is CASSPPATGKENSPLHF. CDR3 DNA sequence: TGTGCCAGCAGCCCCCCCGCGACAGGGAAGGAGAATTCACCCCTCCACTTT.

V gene TRBV6-5 combines with J gene TRBJ1-1; D perhaps matches TRBD1 (5 bases). Germline V gene data show CDR1 as MNHEY and CDR2 as SVGAGI. The CDR3 has 13 amino acids. Trimming cost V 5 bases and J 5 bases, with 12 bases left between them. The CDR3 sequence: CASSPGTWTEAFF. For the CDR3, the DNA is TGTGCCAGCAGTCCCGGGACTTGGACTGAAGCTTTCTTT.

The rearrangement links TRBV7-9 to TRBJ2-2; D call uncertain. Trimming stripped 4 bases from V and 7 bases from J, with 10 bases between. CDR1 and CDR2 (germline): SEHNR, FQNEAQ (reference sequence). This CDR3 region has 13 residues. The CDR3 is CASSSQTLGELFF. As DNA, the CDR3 is TGTGCCAGCAGCTCCCAGACACTCGGGGAGCTGTTTTTT.

This sequence joins TRBV5-6 and TRBJ1-3; D is unresolved. CDR1 is SGHDT and CDR2 is YYEEEE in the germline V gene. The CDR3 consists of 18 residues. Deletions cut 0 bases from V and 3 bases from J, with 19 bases between. CDR3 sequence reads: CASSLEVVRANLGNTIYF. DNA for the CDR3: TGTGCCAGCAGCTTGGAGGTAGTGAGGGCTAACCTTGGAAACACCATATATTTT.

This chain links TRBV9 with TRBJ2-1, with no clear D. Germline values: CDR1 SGDLS, CDR2 YYNGEE. CDR3 length: 12 residues. The V end lost 1 base, the J end lost 5 bases, and 4 bases lay between the germline ends. Here the CDR3 reads CASSVYDNEQFF. The CDR3 region has the DNA TGTGCCAGCAGCGTATATGACAATGAGCAGTTCTTC.

This clone was counted between two and nine times. The V call is TRBV7-8, the J call TRBJ2-1, with D hard to call. Trimming shortened V by 0 bases and J by 6 bases, and 12 bases separated the two germline ends. This CDR3 is built from 15 residues. Germline V gene lookup returns CDR1 SGHVS and CDR2 FQNEAQ. Written as DNA, the CDR3 is TGTGCCAGCAGCTTAGCGGTTCGAGCCTCCAATGAGCAGTTCTTC. Translated: CASSLAVRASNEQFF.

The chain recombines TRBV7-2 with TRBJ1-2; perhaps TRBD1 as D (5 bases). V shed 1 base and J shed 6 bases, with 6 bases lying between them. This CDR3 region has 12 residues. CDR1 is SGHTA and CDR2 is FQGNSA in the germline V gene. In DNA form, the CDR3 reads TGTGCCAGCAGCTTAGTCAGGGATGGCTACACCTTC. Translation: CASSLVRDGYTF.

Here the CDR3 reads CASSMWGRGDYGYTF. CDR3 nucleotides: TGTGCCAGTAGTATGTGGGGCAGGGGTGACTATGGCTACACCTTC. The chain uses TRBV19 and TRBJ1-2, with a tentative D call TRBD1 (6 bases). CDR1 is LNHDA, CDR2 SQIVND, per germline (reference sequence). With 3 bases removed from V and 3 bases from J, the gap between germline ends came to 14 bases. The CDR3 is made up of 15 amino acids.

The rearrangement uses TRBV5-1 and TRBJ1-2; D is unresolved. This CDR3 is 14 amino acids long. V was trimmed by 1 base and J by 4 bases, leaving 11 bases between them. CDR1 SGHRS and CDR2 YFSETQ come from the germline V gene. CDR3 bases: TGCGCCAGCAGCTTGCCCAGTTCCTTCTATGGCTACACCTTC. Residues: CASSLPSSFYGYTF.

This chain links TRBV5-4 with TRBJ2-1; TRBD2 aligns across 10 bases. The V and J ends lost 0 bases and 4 bases, in that order; junction bases with no gene match: 10. CDR1 and CDR2 from the germline V gene are SGHNT and YYREEE (reference sequence). This CDR3 has 18 residues. This chain's CDR3 is CASSLGPRTSGNYNEQFF. The CDR3 DNA reads TGTGCCAGCAGCTTGGGACCAAGGACTAGCGGAAATTACAATGAGCAGTTCTTC.

V gene TRBV19 combines with J gene TRBJ2-1; 13 bases are shared with TRBD2. In germline, CDR1 is LNHDA, CDR2 SQIVND (reference sequence). The CDR3 is made up of 14 amino acids. V was clipped by 10 bases and J by 7 bases; unmatched bases: 7. In DNA, the CDR3 is TGTGCCACTCGACTAGCGGGGGGATCGAATGAGCAGTTCTTC. It translates to CATRLAGGSNEQFF. The full variable domain, rest sourced from reference TRBV19 and TRBJ2-1, is DGGITQSPKYLFRKEGQNVTLSCEQNLNHDAMYWYRQDPGQGLRLIYYSQIVNDFQKGDIAEGYSVSREKKESFPLTVTSAQKNPTAFYLCATRLAGGSNEQFFGPGTRLTVL.

V usage is TRBV19 and J usage is TRBJ1-5; TRBD1 agrees at 9 bases. The CDR3 consists of 18 residues. Unmatched junction bases numbered 12, after V lost 5 bases and J lost 1 base. The germline V gene has CDR1 LNHDA and CDR2 SQIVND (reference sequence). CDR3 bases: TGTGCCAGTAGTCCCAGGGGGGGGACAGGGCAAAGCAATCAGCCCCAGCATTTT. Protein sequence: CASSPRGGTGQSNQPQHF.

The CDR3 here is CASSSSGGNQPQHF. In DNA, the CDR3 is TGTGCCAGCAGCTCCTCAGGGGGCAATCAGCCCCAGCATTTT. The V and J genes are TRBV7-8 and TRBJ1-5, with a tentative D call TRBD1 (6 bases). The V end lost 4 bases, the J end lost 2 bases, and 9 bases lay between the germline ends. Germline CDR1 SGHVS, CDR2 FQNEAQ. The CDR3 covers 14 residues.

The DNA for the CDR3 is TGTGCCAGCAGCTTCTTTGGCGGGACAGGCTCCTCTGGAAACACCATATATTTT. It specifies CASSFFGGTGSSGNTIYF. V gene TRBV7-2 combines with J gene TRBJ1-3, with TRBD1 matching over 8 bases. This CDR3 region has 18 residues. Germline CDR1 and CDR2: SGHTA and FQGNSA. Trimming at V came to 3 bases and at J to 0 bases, leaving 10 bases not matched to a gene.

This clone was recorded a few times. Germline is not matched at one junction end, which may reflect a read error. V and J are TRBV7-3 and TRBJ2-5, with no clear D. The germline V gene encodes CDR1 SGHTA and CDR2 FQGTGA. CDR3 size: 13 residues. The CDR3 loop reads CSSSLHGQETQYF. The CDR3 bases are TGTTCCAGCAGCTTACACGGGCAAGAGACCCAGTACTTC.

This chain uses TRBV4-1 with TRBJ2-1, with a tentative D call TRBD1 (5 bases). V lost 5 bases and J 0 bases, leaving 17 bases between the germline ends. CDR1 is MGHRA, CDR2 YSYEKL, per germline. This CDR3 is 17 amino acids long. The CDR3 DNA is TGCGCCAGCAGCATCTCATACCAAGGGGTCTCCTACAATGAGCAGTTCTTC. Its protein product is CASSISYQGVSYNEQFF.

This clone appeared once. The V gene is TRBV6-1, the J gene TRBJ1-2; perhaps TRBD1 as D (5 bases). With 6 bases removed from V and 4 bases from J, the gap between germline ends came to 9 bases. Germline V gene data show CDR1 as MNHNS and CDR2 as SASEGT. The CDR3 covers 12 residues. The CDR3 spells CASSSDSYGYTF. In nucleotides, the CDR3 is TGTGCCAGCAGCTCCGACAGCTATGGCTACACCTTC.

This clone was counted between two and nine times. The chain employs TRBV6-5 and TRBJ1-1; a possible D gene is TRBD1 (6 bases). The ends were cut back, 5 bases at V and 9 bases at J, with 16 bases in the middle. Germline V lookup: CDR1 MNHEY, CDR2 SVGAGI. CDR3 length: 13 amino acids. In nucleotides, the CDR3 is TGTGCCAGCAGTCCTCGACAGGTCTTGAAAGCTTTCTTT. Translated, it gives CASSPRQVLKAFF.

The V gene is TRBV5-1, the J gene TRBJ2-7, with D maybe TRBD2 (6 bases). V was pared by 4 bases and J by 2 bases, with 13 bases between. The CDR3 length is 14 residues. Germline V lookup: CDR1 SGHRS, CDR2 YFSETQ. The CDR3 reads CASSERGEAYEQYF. As DNA, the CDR3 is TGCGCCAGCAGCGAACGAGGGGAGGCCTACGAGCAGTACTTC.

This clone was seen more than once but under ten times. An end of the junction differs from the germline gene, which may be a read error. V usage is TRBV7-9 and J usage is TRBJ2-1; TRBD1 matches at 8 bases. The germline V gene has CDR1 SEHNR and CDR2 FQNEAQ (reference sequence). The CDR3 extends over 15 amino acids. CDR3 bases: TGTTCCAGCACAGCCCCCGGACAGGGAATCGATGAGCAGTTCTTC. Residues: CSSTAPGQGIDEQFF.

This chain joins TRBV18 and TRBJ2-4; D is unclear. Germline CDR1 reads KGHSH; CDR2 reads LQKENI. This CDR3 has 19 residues. Trimming cost V 3 bases and J 5 bases, with 26 bases left between them. The CDR3 is CASSPVAFSARSLENIQYF. The CDR3 bases are TGTGCCAGCTCACCCGTGGCATTTTCCGCCCGCTCTCTCGAAAACATTCAGTACTTC.